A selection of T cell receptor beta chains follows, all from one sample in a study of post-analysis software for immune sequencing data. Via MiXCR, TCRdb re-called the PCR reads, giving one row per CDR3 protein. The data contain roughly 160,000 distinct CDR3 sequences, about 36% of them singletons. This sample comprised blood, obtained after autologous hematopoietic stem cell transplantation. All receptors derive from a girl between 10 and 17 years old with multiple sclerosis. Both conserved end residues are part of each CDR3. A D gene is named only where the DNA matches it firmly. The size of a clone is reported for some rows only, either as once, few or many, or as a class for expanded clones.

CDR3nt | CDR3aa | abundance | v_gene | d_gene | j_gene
TGTGCCAGCAGTTACTCGACGTTAGGACAGGGGAAACGCGGCTATGGCTACACCTTC | CASSYSTLGQGKRGYGYTF | few | TRBV6-5 | TRBD1 | TRBJ1-2
TGCAGTGCTAGCGACGGGACTACTTACAATGAGCAGTTCTTC | CSASDGTTYNEQFF | NA | TRBV20-1 | TRBD2 | TRBJ2-1
TGTGCCAGTAGTACTTCAGCGGGAAACAATGAGCAGTTCTTC | CASSTSAGNNEQFF | few | TRBV19 | TRBD2 | TRBJ2-1
TGTGCCAGCATGAGGGGGAACACTGAAGCTTTCTTT | CASMRGNTEAFF | few | TRBV12-3/TRBV12-4 | NA | TRBJ1-1
TGTGCCAGCAGTTCTGGATGGTCCTACGAGCAGTACTTC | CASSSGWSYEQYF | few | TRBV6-5 | NA | TRBJ2-7
TGCAGTGCTAGAGCGCACATGGGGGTGAACACTGAAGCTTTCTTT | CSARAHMGVNTEAFF | NA | TRBV20-1 | NA | TRBJ1-1
TGCAGTGCTAGAGTCCCTAGCGGGAGGGGGGGCTCCTACGAGCAGTACTTC | CSARVPSGRGGSYEQYF | few | TRBV20-1 | TRBD2 | TRBJ2-7
TGTGCCAGCAGTGAAGCTGAGACGGAATATGGCTACACCTTC | CASSEAETEYGYTF | many | TRBV2 | NA | TRBJ1-2
TGTGCCAGCAGCTTATTTCCAGGGAGTTTAGCAGATACGCAGTATTTT | CASSLFPGSLADTQYF | few | TRBV11-2 | NA | TRBJ2-3
TGTGCCTGGAGTGTACTTCGGGGTCTCAATGAGCAGTTCTTC | CAWSVLRGLNEQFF | few | TRBV30 | NA | TRBJ2-1
TGCGCCAGCGAGGGACTTGACAAAAACATTCAGTACTTC | CASEGLDKNIQYF | NA | TRBV4-1 | NA | TRBJ2-4
TGTGCCAGCTACAGGGGCCAAGCCTACGAGCAGTACTTC | CASYRGQAYEQYF | few | TRBV28 | TRBD1 | TRBJ2-7
TGTGCCAGCAGTGAAGACGCCGCCTACGAGCAGTACTTC | CASSEDAAYEQYF | NA | TRBV6-1 | NA | TRBJ2-7
TGCAGCGTTAGACCCTGGCGGGGCAGGGCAAAATCTAGCACAGATACGCAGTATTTT | CSVRPWRGRAKSSTDTQYF | NA | TRBV29-1 | NA | TRBJ2-3
TGTGCCAGCAGCTTCGGACGCAGGGGGACTAGCGGGAGGCAAAACATTCAGTACTTC | CASSFGRRGTSGRQNIQYF | many | TRBV7-8 | TRBD2 | TRBJ2-4
TGCAGCGTTGAAGATTGGCCTAGCGGGAGTGGCACAGATACGCAGTATTTT | CSVEDWPSGSGTDTQYF | few | TRBV29-1 | TRBD2 | TRBJ2-3
TGCGCCAGCAGCTTGCCTAGCGGGGGATCCACAGATACGCAGTATTTT | CASSLPSGGSTDTQYF | NA | TRBV5-1 | TRBD2 | TRBJ2-3
TGCGCCAGCAGCTCATGGGGAATTAGCAGGGAATCTAACTATGGCTACACCTTC | CASSSWGISRESNYGYTF | few | TRBV5-1 | NA | TRBJ1-2
TGTGCCAGCAGTTTACAGGGGACCTACGAGCAGTACTTC | CASSLQGTYEQYF | few | TRBV27 | NA | TRBJ2-7
TGTGCCAGCAGTCCCCTTAGCCGGAGACCCCGCAATGAGCAGTTCTTC | CASSPLSRRPRNEQFF | NA | TRBV28 | NA | TRBJ2-1
TGTGCCAGCAGCTCGGGACTAGCTGTCTACGAGCAGTACTTC | CASSSGLAVYEQYF | many | TRBV7-2 | TRBD2 | TRBJ2-7
TGTGCCAGCAGCCCCCAGGTTCCCCTGTTTGCCCTGCAAAGAAGGCTTGAAGCTTTCTTT | CASSPQVPLFALQRRLEAFF | NA | TRBV27 | NA | TRBJ1-1
TGTGCCAGCAGCTTAACCAAAAACATTCAGTACTTC | CASSLTKNIQYF | few | TRBV7-2 | NA | TRBJ2-4
TGTGCCAGCAGCAGACCCACGAGCACAGATACGCAGTATTTT | CASSRPTSTDTQYF | NA | TRBV12-3/TRBV12-4 | NA | TRBJ2-3
TGTGCCAGCAGCTTAGCTTGGGGCGCTAGCGTGGCCAAAAACATTGAGTACTTC | CASSLAWGASVAKNIEYF | NA | TRBV7-9 | NA | TRBJ2-4
TGCGCCAGCAGTTCGTCAGGGTATAACTACGAGCAGTACTTC | CASSSSGYNYEQYF | few | TRBV4-3 | NA | TRBJ2-7
TGTGCCAGCAGTTACTCGTCTAGCGCTTCCTACGAGCAGTACTTC | CASSYSSSASYEQYF | NA | TRBV6-2/TRBV6-3 | NA | TRBJ2-7
TGCGCCAGCAGTGCTTCCTACGAGCAGTACTTC | CASSASYEQYF | NA | TRBV10-2 | NA | TRBJ2-7
TGTGCCTGGAGTGTGGCCACGACAGGGGATAGGGTAAACTATGGCTACACCTTC | CAWSVATTGDRVNYGYTF | few | TRBV30 | TRBD1 | TRBJ1-2